The 4 T cell receptor beta chains below were found in one sample sequenced in a study of long-term antiretroviral therapy in people with HIV. Survey-level immunoSEQ v3.0 assays were run. Assay: immunoSEQ multiplex PCR; the TCRdb copy retains only in-frame clones and omits some. This table holds about 25,000 clones, 75% to 90% found once. The sample in question was unsorted PBMCs, obtained approximately 4.1 years after starting antiretroviral therapy. These receptors were taken from a man aged 25 to 40 with HIV.

V is TRBV4-3 and J is TRBJ2-2; D possibly corresponds to TRBD1 (8 bases). The CDR3 covers 16 residues. Germline CDR1 reads LGHNA; CDR2 reads YSLEER. V lost 3 bases and J lost 5, with 16 bases in between. CDR3 in amino acids: CASSQRTGGGTGELFF. The CDR3 bases are TGCGCCAGCAGCCAGCGTACAGGGGGAGGGACCGGGGAGCTGTTTTTT.

This clone showed up just a few times. The DNA for the CDR3 is TGTGCCAGCAGCTTAGCGCCCTGGCAGGGTGGAATGAACACTGAAGCTTTCTTT. It codes for CASSLAPWQGGMNTEAFF. The rearrangement uses TRBV7-9 and TRBJ1-1; a weak D match, TRBD1 (5 bases). This CDR3 is 18 amino acids long. Trimming stripped 0 bases from V and 0 bases from J, with 17 bases between. Germline V gene lookup returns CDR1 SEHNR and CDR2 FQNEAQ (reference sequence).

The V call is TRBV6-6, the J call TRBJ2-1; 11 nucleotides align to TRBD2. This CDR3 comprises 16 residues. Germline CDR1 is MNHNY and CDR2 is SVGAGI (reference sequence). J gave up 11 bases and V 8 bases, and 17 bases lay outside the gene matches. CDR3 loop: CASEATGLAAFSQQFF. The CDR3 coding sequence is TGTGCCAGCGAAGCAACGGGACTAGCGGCTTTCTCTCAGCAGTTCTTC.

This chain connects TRBV9 to TRBJ1-5; D uncertain. The germline gives CDR1 SGDLS, CDR2 YYNGEE. The CDR3 spans 14 residues. Trimming removed 3 bases from V and 4 bases from J, with 11 bases in between. CDR3 sequence (DNA): TGTGCCAGCAGCGGAAACAGTGGTAATCAGCCCCAGCATTTT. It translates to CASSGNSGNQPQHF.